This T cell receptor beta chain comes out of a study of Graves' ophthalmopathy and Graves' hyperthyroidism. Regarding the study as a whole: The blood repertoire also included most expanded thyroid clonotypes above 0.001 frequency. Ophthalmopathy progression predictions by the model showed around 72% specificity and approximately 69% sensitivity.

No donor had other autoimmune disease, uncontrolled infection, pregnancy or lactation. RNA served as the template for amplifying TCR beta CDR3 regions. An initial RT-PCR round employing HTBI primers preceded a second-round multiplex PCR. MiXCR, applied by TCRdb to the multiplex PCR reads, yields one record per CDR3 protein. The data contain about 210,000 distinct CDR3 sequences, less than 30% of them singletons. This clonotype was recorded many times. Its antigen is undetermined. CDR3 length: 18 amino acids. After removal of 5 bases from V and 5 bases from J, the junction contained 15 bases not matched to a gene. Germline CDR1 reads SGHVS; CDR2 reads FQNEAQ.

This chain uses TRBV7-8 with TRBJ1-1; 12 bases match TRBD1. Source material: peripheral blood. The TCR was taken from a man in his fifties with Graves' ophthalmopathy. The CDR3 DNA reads TGTGCCAGCAGCCCTAGGGCGGGACAGGGGGCTGTGAGGACTGAAGCTTTCTTT. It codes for CASSPRAGQGAVRTEAFF.